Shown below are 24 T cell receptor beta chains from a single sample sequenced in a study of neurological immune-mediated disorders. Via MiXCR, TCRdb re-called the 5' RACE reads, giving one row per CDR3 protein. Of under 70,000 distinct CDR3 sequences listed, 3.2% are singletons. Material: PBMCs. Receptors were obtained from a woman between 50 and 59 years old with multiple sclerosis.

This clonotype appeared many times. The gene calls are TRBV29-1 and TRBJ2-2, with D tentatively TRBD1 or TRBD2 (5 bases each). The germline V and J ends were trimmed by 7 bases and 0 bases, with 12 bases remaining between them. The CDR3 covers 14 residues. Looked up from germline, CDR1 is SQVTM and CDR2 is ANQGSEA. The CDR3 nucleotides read TGCAGCGGTACCGGGACGGCGAACACCGGGGAGCTGTTTTTT. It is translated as CSGTGTANTGELFF.

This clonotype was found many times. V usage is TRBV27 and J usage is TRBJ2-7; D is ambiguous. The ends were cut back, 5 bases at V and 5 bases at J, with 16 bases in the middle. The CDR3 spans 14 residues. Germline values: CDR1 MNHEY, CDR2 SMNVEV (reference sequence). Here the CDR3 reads CASSQLPESHEQYF. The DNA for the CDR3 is TGTGCCAGCAGTCAACTTCCCGAATCCCACGAGCAGTACTTC.

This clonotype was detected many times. The CDR3 nucleotides are TGTGCCAGCAGTTTATCCGGCAGGGGAGGCTATGGCTACACCTTC. As protein: CASSLSGRGGYGYTF. The J gene is TRBJ1-2, the V gene TRBV27, with a weak D call TRBD1 (6 bases). CDR3 length: 15 amino acids. Germline-derived CDR1 and CDR2 are MNHEY and SMNVEV (reference sequence). V was cut by 0 bases and J by 4 bases, with 12 bases left in between.

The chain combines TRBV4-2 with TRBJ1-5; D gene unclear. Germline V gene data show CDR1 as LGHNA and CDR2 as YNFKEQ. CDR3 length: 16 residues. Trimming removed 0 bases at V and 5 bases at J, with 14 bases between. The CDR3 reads CASSQDLEDGYQPQHF. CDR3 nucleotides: TGTGCCAGCAGCCAAGATTTGGAAGACGGCTATCAGCCCCAGCATTTT.

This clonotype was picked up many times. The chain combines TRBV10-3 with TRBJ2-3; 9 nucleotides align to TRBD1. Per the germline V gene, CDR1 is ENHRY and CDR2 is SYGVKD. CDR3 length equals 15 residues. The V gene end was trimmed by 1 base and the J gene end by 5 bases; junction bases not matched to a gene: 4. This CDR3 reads CAISEFPGQGDTQYF. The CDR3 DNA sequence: TGTGCCATCAGTGAGTTTCCGGGACAGGGAGATACGCAGTATTTT.

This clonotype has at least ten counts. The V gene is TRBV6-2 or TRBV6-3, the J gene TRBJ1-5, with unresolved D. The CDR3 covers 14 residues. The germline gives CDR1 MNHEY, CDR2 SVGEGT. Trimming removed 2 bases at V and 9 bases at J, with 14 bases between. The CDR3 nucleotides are TGTGCCAGCAGTTACGGCGGAGGTCAGCGGCCCCAGCATTTT. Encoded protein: CASSYGGGQRPQHF.

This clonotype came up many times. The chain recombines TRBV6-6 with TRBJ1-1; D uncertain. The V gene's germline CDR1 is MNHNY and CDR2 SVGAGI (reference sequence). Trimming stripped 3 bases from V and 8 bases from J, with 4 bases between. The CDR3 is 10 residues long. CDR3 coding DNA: TGTGCCAGCAGTTATGGCGAAGCTTTCTTT. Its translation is CASSYGEAFF.

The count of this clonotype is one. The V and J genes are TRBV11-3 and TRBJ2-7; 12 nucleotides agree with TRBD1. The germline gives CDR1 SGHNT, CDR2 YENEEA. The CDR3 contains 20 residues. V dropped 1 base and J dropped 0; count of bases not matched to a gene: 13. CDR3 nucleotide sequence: TGTGCCAGCAGCTTAGGTCGGGACAGGGGGCCGAAATCCAGCTCCTACGAGCAGTACGTC. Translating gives CASSLGRDRGPKSSSYEQYV.

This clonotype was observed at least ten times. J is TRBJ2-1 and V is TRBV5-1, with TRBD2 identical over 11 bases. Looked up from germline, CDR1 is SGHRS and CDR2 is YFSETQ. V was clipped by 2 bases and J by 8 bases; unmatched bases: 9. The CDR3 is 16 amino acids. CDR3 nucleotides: TGCGCCAGCAGCTTACCGGGACTAGCGGTCGCGGATGAGCAGTTCTTC. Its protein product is CASSLPGLAVADEQFF.

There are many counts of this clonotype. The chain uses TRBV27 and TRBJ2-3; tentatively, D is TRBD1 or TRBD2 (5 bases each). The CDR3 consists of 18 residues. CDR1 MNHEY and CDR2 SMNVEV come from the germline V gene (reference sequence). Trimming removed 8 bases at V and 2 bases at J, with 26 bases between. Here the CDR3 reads CASRGRALRGSLTDTQYF. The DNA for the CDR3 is TGTGCCAGCCGAGGCAGGGCCCTTAGAGGGTCCCTCACAGATACGCAGTATTTT.

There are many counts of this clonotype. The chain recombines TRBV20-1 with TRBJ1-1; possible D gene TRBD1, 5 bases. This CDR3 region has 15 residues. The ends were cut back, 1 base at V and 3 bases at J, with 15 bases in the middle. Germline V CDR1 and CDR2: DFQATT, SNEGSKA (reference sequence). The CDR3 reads CSARVAGRAHTEAFF. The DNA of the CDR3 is TGCAGTGCTAGAGTCGCGGGCAGGGCTCACACTGAAGCTTTCTTT.

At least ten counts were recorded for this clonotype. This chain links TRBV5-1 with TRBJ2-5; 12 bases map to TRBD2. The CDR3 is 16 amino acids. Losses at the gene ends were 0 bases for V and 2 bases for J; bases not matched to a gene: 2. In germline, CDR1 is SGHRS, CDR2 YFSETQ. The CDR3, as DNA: TGCGCCAGCAGCTTGGCAGGGACTAGCGGGCAAGAGACCCAGTACTTC. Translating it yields CASSLAGTSGQETQYF. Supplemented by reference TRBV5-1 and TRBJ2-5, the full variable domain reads KAGVTQTPRYLIKTRGQQVTLSCSPISGHRSVSWYQQTPGQGLQFLFEYFSETQRNKGNFPGRFSGRQFSNSRSEMNVSTLELGDSALYLCASSLAGTSGQETQYFGPGTRLLVL.

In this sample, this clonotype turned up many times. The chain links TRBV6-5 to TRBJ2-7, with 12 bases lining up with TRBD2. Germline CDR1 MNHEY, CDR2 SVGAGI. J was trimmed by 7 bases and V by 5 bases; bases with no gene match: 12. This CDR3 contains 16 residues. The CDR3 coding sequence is TGTGCCAGCAGTACAAACCGACTAGCGGGAGTATTAGAGCAGTACTTC. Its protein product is CASSTNRLAGVLEQYF.

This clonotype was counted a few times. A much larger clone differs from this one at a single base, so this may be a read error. DNA for the CDR3: TGTGCCAGCAGCTTCCTAGGGGAGAACCAGTACTTC. This translates into CASSFLGENQYF. The chain combines TRBV11-2 with TRBJ2-5; D might be TRBD1 or TRBD2, each matching 5 bases. Germline CDR1 reads SGHAT; CDR2 reads FQNNGV. The CDR3 is 12 amino acids.

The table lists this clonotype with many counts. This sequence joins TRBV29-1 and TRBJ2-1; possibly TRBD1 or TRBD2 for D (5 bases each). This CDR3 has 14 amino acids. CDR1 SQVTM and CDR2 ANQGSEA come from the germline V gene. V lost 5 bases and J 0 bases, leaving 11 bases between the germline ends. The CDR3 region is CSVSHGGSYNEQFF. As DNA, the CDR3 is TGCAGCGTTTCACATGGGGGCTCCTACAATGAGCAGTTCTTC.

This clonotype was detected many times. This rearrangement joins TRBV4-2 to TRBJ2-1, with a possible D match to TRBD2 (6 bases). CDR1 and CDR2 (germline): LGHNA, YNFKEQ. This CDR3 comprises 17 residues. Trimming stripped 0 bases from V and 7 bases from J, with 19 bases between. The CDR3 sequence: CASSQDLTRDPTNEQFF. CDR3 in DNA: TGTGCCAGCAGCCAAGATCTTACGCGGGACCCCACTAATGAGCAGTTCTTC.

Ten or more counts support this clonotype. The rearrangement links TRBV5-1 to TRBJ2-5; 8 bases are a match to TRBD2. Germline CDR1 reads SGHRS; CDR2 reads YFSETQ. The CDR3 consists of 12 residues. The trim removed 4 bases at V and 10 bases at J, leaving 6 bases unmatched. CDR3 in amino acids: CASSIELADQYF. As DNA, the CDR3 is TGCGCCAGCAGCATAGAACTAGCGGACCAGTACTTC.

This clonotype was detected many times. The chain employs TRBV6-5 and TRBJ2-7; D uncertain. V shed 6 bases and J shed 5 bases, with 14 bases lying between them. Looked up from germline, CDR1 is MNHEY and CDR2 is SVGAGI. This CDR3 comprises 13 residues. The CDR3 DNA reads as TGTGCCAGCAGCCCCGGTGTATTAAACGAGCAGTACTTC. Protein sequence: CASSPGVLNEQYF.

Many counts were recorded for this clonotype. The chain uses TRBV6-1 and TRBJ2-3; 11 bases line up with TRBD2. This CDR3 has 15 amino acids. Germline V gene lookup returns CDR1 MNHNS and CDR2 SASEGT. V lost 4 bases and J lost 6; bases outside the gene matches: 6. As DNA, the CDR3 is TGTGCCAGCAGTGCGATAGCGGGGGGGCCGGATACGCAGTATTTT. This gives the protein CASSAIAGGPDTQYF.

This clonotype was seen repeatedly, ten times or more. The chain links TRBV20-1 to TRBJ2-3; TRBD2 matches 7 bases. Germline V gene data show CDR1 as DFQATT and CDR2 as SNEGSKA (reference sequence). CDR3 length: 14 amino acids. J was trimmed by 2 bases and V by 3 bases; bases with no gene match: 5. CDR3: CSASRRENTDTQYF. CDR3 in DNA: TGCAGTGCTAGCCGGCGGGAGAACACAGATACGCAGTATTTT.

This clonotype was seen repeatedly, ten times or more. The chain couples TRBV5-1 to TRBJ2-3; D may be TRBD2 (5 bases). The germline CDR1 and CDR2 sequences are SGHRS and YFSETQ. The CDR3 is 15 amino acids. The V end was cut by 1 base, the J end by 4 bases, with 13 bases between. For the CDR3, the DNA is TGCGCCAGCAGCTTGAAGGGAGTTTTCGCAGATACGCAGTATTTT. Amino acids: CASSLKGVFADTQYF. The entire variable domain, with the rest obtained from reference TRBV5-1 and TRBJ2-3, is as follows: KAGVTQTPRYLIKTRGQQVTLSCSPISGHRSVSWYQQTPGQGLQFLFEYFSETQRNKGNFPGRFSGRQFSNSRSEMNVSTLELGDSALYLCASSLKGVFADTQYFGPGTRLTVL.

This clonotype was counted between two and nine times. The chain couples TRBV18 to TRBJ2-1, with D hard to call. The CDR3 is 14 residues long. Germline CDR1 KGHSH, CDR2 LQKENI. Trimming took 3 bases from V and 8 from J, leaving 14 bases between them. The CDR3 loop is CASSPVMTGDEQFF. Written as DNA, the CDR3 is TGTGCCAGCTCACCGGTAATGACGGGCGATGAGCAGTTCTTC.

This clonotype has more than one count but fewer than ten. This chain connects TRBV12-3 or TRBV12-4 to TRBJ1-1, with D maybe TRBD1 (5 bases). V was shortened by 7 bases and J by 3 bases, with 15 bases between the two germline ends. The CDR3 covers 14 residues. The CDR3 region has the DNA TGTGCCAGCAACCTAGGAAAGGGGTACACTGAAGCTTTCTTT. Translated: CASNLGKGYTEAFF.

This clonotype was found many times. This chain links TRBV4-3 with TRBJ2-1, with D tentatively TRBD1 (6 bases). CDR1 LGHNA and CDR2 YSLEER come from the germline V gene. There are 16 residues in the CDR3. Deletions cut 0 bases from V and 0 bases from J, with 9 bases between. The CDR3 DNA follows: TGCGCCAGCAGCCAAGATGAAGGGGGCTCCTACAATGAGCAGTTCTTC. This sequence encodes CASSQDEGGSYNEQFF.